A selection of T cell receptor beta chains follows, all from one sample in a study of blood T cell repertoires in COVID-19. The table came from immunoSEQ multiplex PCR; TCRdb's copy has only in-frame clones and leaves some out. Seen here are approximately 99,000 clones, 84% observed once, and the top ten hold around 2%. Sequencing used peripheral blood. The receptors shown here come from a man between 65 and 79 years old with active or convalescent COVID-19. Each CDR3 is given with its conserved first and last residue. Each record gives: clone size, J gene, V gene, D gene, CDR3 DNA, CDR3 protein. A D gene is named only where the DNA matches it firmly. Clone size is stated in some rows and not others, as once, few, many or a class when expanded.

>.|TRBJ2-2|TRBV4-2|TRBD2
TGTGCCAGCAGCCAAGCCCTAGCGGGGGGGCCTAAAGTGACCGGGGAGCTGTTTTTT
CASSQALAGGPKVTGELFF
>.|TRBJ2-3|TRBV10-3|.
TGTGCCATCAGTGAGTCCCTAGCGACGGATACGCAGTATTTT
CAISESLATDTQYF
>.|TRBJ2-7|TRBV29-1|.
TGCAGCGTTGGGGAGGTATTCTACGAGCAGTACTTC
CSVGEVFYEQYF
>.|TRBJ1-1|TRBV18|.
TGTGCCAGCTCACCCTTAACAGGGTTGAACACTGAAGCTTTCTTT
CASSPLTGLNTEAFF
>.|TRBJ2-3|TRBV7-2|TRBD2
TGTGCCAGCAGCCCTCTAGCGGGGGGCACAGATACGCAGTATTTT
CASSPLAGGTDTQYF
>few|TRBJ1-6|TRBV6-5|TRBD1
TGTGGGGACAGGGGGTTATCCTATAATTCACCCCTCCACTTT
CGDRGLSYNSPLHF
>.|TRBJ1-5|TRBV29-1|.
TGCAGCGCCCCCGGACAGCTACGGTATAGCAATCAGCCCCAGCATTTT
CSAPGQLRYSNQPQHF
>.|TRBJ1-1|TRBV7-8|.
TGTGCCAGCAGCCGTTCAGGGTCGAGCACTGAAGCTTTCTTT
CASSRSGSSTEAFF
>.|TRBJ2-5|TRBV7-2|.
TGTGCCAGCAGCTTAGGGGGCGTCCAAGAGACCCAGTACTTC
CASSLGGVQETQYF
>few|TRBJ1-5|TRBV5-8|.
TGTGCCAGCCTACTCAGGGAAGGCAATCAGCCCCAGCATTTT
CASLLREGNQPQHF
>.|TRBJ1-6|TRBV24-1|.
TGTGCCACCAGTGATTATTCTTACGCTACGTATAATTCACCCCTCCACTTT
CATSDYSYATYNSPLHF
>.|TRBJ2-4|TRBV5-1|TRBD1
TGCGCCAGCAGCCCGGGACAGGGTCTTTCGTACATTCAGTACTTC
CASSPGQGLSYIQYF
>.|TRBJ2-7|TRBV3-1/TRBV3-2|TRBD2
TGTGCCAGCAGTGGCGGGGGGGCCTACGAGCAGTACTTC
CASSGGGAYEQYF
>.|TRBJ1-6|TRBV6-1|.
TGTGCCAGCAGTGAAGGTGTATTCGACGGGAATCTTTTATATTCACCCCTCCACTTT
CASSEGVFDGNLLYSPLHF
>.|TRBJ1-2|TRBV6-2/TRBV6-3|.
TGTGCCAGCAGTGACCCGGAGTATGGCTACACCTTC
CASSDPEYGYTF
>.|TRBJ2-3|TRBV3-1/TRBV3-2|.
TGTGCCAGCAGCCAGGGCAGAAAAACAGATACGCAGTATTTT
CASSQGRKTDTQYF
>few|TRBJ2-3|TRBV2|.
TGTGCCAGCACCCCTAGCACCTCGAAGGTTACGCAGTATTTT
CASTPSTSKVTQYF
>.|TRBJ2-2|TRBV10-1|TRBD1
TGCGCCAGCAGTGATGGACAGGACGGTCTCGGGGAGCTGTTTTTT
CASSDGQDGLGELFF
>.|TRBJ2-5|TRBV6-6|TRBD2
TGTGCCAGCAGTTACACCGGGGGGGCGGAGACCCAGTACTTC
CASSYTGGAETQYF
>.|TRBJ1-1|TRBV5-1|.
TGCGCCAGCAGTTACGACAGGATGAACACTGAAGCTTTCTTT
CASSYDRMNTEAFF
>.|TRBJ2-5|TRBV5-4|.
TGTGCCAGCAGCTTGGATATAGCAGAAGAGACCCAGTACTTC
CASSLDIAEETQYF
>.|TRBJ2-5|TRBV6-2/TRBV6-3|TRBD1
TGTGCCAGCAGTCCACGAGGACAGGCTCAAGAGACCCAGTACTTC
CASSPRGQAQETQYF
>.|TRBJ1-2|TRBV5-1|TRBD1
TGCGCCAGCAGCTTGGAGACAGGGTTAAGCTATGGCTACACCTTC
CASSLETGLSYGYTF
>.|TRBJ1-3|TRBV28|.
TGTGCCAGCAGTTTGTCTGGACACGGAAGCTCTGGAAACACCATATATTTT
CASSLSGHGSSGNTIYF
>.|TRBJ2-3|TRBV5-1|.
TGCGCCAGCAGCTCTTTGGGCCATACTAGCACAGATACGCAGTATTTT
CASSSLGHTSTDTQYF
>.|TRBJ2-3|TRBV7-9|TRBD2
TGTGCCAGCAGCCCTACTTCCGGGGGGGCCCCTAGCACAGATACGCAGTATTTT
CASSPTSGGAPSTDTQYF
>.|TRBJ1-3|TRBV29-1|TRBD1
TGCAGCGTTGACGGGGACAGCTCTGGAAACACCATATATTTT
CSVDGDSSGNTIYF
>.|TRBJ1-6|TRBV6-5|.
TGTGCCAGCAGCCCCCCGGGGGGTTCACCCCTCCACTTT
CASSPPGGSPLHF
>.|TRBJ2-3|TRBV7-2|TRBD1
TGTGCCAGCAGCTCCGGACAGGCACACACAGATACGCAGTATTTT
CASSSGQAHTDTQYF
>.|TRBJ1-2|TRBV3-1/TRBV3-2|.
TGTGCCAGCAGCCAGAAACAGGGAGCCGGTGGCTACACCTTC
CASSQKQGAGGYTF
>.|TRBJ1-6|TRBV19|TRBD1
TGTGCCAGTAGTAGGGCGGGACAGCAGGGGAATTCACCCCTCCACTTT
CASSRAGQQGNSPLHF
>once|TRBJ1-3|TRBV28|.
TGTGCCAGCAGTCTCCCCGGGGGGCAGGGATCTGGAAACACCATATATTTT
CASSLPGGQGSGNTIYF
>.|TRBJ1-1|TRBV28|.
TGTGCCAGCACATCAGGGACAAGGGGTAACACTGAAGCTTTCTTT
CASTSGTRGNTEAFF
>.|TRBJ1-4|TRBV3-1/TRBV3-2|TRBD1
TGTGCCAGCAGCCAACCCGCCGGGACAGGGGATGAAAAACTGTTTTTT
CASSQPAGTGDEKLFF
>.|TRBJ2-3|TRBV5-1|.
TGCGCCAGCAGCTTGGGGATAGGAGGGAAGGATACGCAGTATTTT
CASSLGIGGKDTQYF
>.|TRBJ2-2|TRBV4-2|.
TGTGCCAGCAGCCCCCAAGGGGCGGGGCTGAACACCGGGGAGCTGTTTTTT
CASSPQGAGLNTGELFF
>.|TRBJ2-1|TRBV2|TRBD2
TGTGCCAGCAGTCGACTAGCGGGGGGCCTGCGGTTCTTC
CASSRLAGGLRFF
>few|TRBJ2-7|TRBV5-5|.
TGTGCCAGCAGCTTGGTTTCTAGGTCCTACGAGCAGTACTTC
CASSLVSRSYEQYF
>.|TRBJ2-5|TRBV6-5|TRBD2
TGTGCCAGCAGAGCGGGGGTCACCATCGTAGAGACCCAGTACTTC
CASRAGVTIVETQYF
>.|TRBJ2-7|TRBV19|TRBD1
TGTGCCAGTAGTACCGGGACAGAGAGCTACGAGCAGTACTTC
CASSTGTESYEQYF
>.|TRBJ2-2|TRBV5-1|.
TGCGCCAGCTCCCGGGGGACGGAAAACGGGGAGCTGTTTTTT
CASSRGTENGELFF
>.|TRBJ1-1|TRBV2|TRBD1
TGTGCCAGCCGGCCAGGGGGACAGAACACTGAAGCTTTCTTT
CASRPGGQNTEAFF
>.|TRBJ1-6|TRBV2|TRBD1
TGTGCCAGCAGGGAACAGGGGGCGCCGAATTCACCCCTCCACTTT
CASREQGAPNSPLHF
>.|TRBJ1-5|TRBV5-8|.
TGTGCCAGCAGGGCTCCGGGGTATAGCAATCAGCCCCAGCATTTT
CASRAPGYSNQPQHF
>.|TRBJ2-3|TRBV19|TRBD2
TGTGCCAGTAGTGACGGACTAGCGGAACACACAGATACGCAGTATTTT
CASSDGLAEHTDTQYF
>few|TRBJ1-2|TRBV7-8|.
TGTGCCAGCAGCCCCCTGGAGGTGTCAAACTATGGCTACACCTTC
CASSPLEVSNYGYTF
>.|TRBJ2-7|TRBV6-6|.
TGTGCCAGCAGTCGGACGGGAAGCTCCTACGAGCAGTACTTC
CASSRTGSSYEQYF
>.|TRBJ2-3|TRBV28|.
TGTGCCAGCAGTTTAGCCAGACTACACGGCACAGATACGCAGTATTTT
CASSLARLHGTDTQYF
>.|TRBJ2-5|TRBV19|TRBD2
TGTGCCACCTCCGGGGGGGGGCTTGGAGAGACCCAGTACTTC
CATSGGGLGETQYF
>.|TRBJ2-1|TRBV7-2|.
TGTGCCAGCAGCCCTAGCCGAGGCTCCTACAATGAGCAGTTCTTC
CASSPSRGSYNEQFF